The 4 T cell receptor beta chains in this list originate from one sample, sequenced in a study of blood T cell repertoires in COVID-19 (dated by TCRdb to about 2020). The library was made by the immunoSEQ multiplex PCR assay. The table was pulled from immuneACCESS by TCRdb, which kept in-frame rearrangements only. Such tables lose some clones; where checked, under half of the loss comes from unresolved V genes, and the rest has no known cause. In all, the sample holds approximately 230,000 clones, and just over 90% of those were seen once. Of the sample, over 1.5% is held by the ten largest clones. The specimen was PBMCs or T cells enriched from blood (not recorded which). The receptors stem from a woman between 18 and 30 years old who had recovered from COVID-19.

The chain combines TRBV4-1 with TRBJ2-1, with 11 bases aligning to TRBD1. Germline CDR1 and CDR2: MGHRA and YSYEKL. The CDR3 is 17 residues long. V gave up 3 bases and J gave up 3 bases; unmatched junction bases: 7. Here the CDR3 reads CASSHFPGTGGYNEQFF. In DNA, the CDR3 is TGCGCCAGCAGCCACTTCCCCGGGACAGGGGGCTACAATGAGCAGTTCTTC.

Only one count was recorded for this clone. The chain uses TRBV7-2 and TRBJ1-6, with D tentatively TRBD1 (6 bases). The V end was cut by 8 bases, the J end by 5 bases, with 16 bases between. The CDR3 totals 15 residues. CDR1 is SGHTA, CDR2 FQGNSA, per germline. The CDR3 sequence is CASGMGHRDNSPLHF. The CDR3 region has the DNA TGTGCCAGCGGAATGGGACATCGGGATAATTCACCCCTCCACTTT.

This rearrangement joins TRBV18 to TRBJ2-3; TRBD2 aligns across 9 bases. The V and J ends lost 3 bases and 1 base, in that order; junction bases with no gene match: 2. There are 15 residues in the CDR3. The germline V gene has CDR1 KGHSH and CDR2 LQKENI. The CDR3 reads CASSPRGGRTDTQYF. DNA of the CDR3: TGTGCCAGCTCACCGCGGGGGGGCCGCACAGATACGCAGTATTTT.

V gene TRBV30 combines with J gene TRBJ1-6; the D is unclear. Trimming took 5 bases from V and 0 from J, leaving 20 bases between them. Germline V gives CDR1 GTSNPN, CDR2 SVGIG (reference sequence). The length of the CDR3 is 18 residues. The CDR3 here is CAWWIEVAEDSYNSPLHF. The CDR3 nucleotides are TGTGCCTGGTGGATTGAGGTGGCAGAAGACTCCTATAATTCACCCCTCCACTTT.